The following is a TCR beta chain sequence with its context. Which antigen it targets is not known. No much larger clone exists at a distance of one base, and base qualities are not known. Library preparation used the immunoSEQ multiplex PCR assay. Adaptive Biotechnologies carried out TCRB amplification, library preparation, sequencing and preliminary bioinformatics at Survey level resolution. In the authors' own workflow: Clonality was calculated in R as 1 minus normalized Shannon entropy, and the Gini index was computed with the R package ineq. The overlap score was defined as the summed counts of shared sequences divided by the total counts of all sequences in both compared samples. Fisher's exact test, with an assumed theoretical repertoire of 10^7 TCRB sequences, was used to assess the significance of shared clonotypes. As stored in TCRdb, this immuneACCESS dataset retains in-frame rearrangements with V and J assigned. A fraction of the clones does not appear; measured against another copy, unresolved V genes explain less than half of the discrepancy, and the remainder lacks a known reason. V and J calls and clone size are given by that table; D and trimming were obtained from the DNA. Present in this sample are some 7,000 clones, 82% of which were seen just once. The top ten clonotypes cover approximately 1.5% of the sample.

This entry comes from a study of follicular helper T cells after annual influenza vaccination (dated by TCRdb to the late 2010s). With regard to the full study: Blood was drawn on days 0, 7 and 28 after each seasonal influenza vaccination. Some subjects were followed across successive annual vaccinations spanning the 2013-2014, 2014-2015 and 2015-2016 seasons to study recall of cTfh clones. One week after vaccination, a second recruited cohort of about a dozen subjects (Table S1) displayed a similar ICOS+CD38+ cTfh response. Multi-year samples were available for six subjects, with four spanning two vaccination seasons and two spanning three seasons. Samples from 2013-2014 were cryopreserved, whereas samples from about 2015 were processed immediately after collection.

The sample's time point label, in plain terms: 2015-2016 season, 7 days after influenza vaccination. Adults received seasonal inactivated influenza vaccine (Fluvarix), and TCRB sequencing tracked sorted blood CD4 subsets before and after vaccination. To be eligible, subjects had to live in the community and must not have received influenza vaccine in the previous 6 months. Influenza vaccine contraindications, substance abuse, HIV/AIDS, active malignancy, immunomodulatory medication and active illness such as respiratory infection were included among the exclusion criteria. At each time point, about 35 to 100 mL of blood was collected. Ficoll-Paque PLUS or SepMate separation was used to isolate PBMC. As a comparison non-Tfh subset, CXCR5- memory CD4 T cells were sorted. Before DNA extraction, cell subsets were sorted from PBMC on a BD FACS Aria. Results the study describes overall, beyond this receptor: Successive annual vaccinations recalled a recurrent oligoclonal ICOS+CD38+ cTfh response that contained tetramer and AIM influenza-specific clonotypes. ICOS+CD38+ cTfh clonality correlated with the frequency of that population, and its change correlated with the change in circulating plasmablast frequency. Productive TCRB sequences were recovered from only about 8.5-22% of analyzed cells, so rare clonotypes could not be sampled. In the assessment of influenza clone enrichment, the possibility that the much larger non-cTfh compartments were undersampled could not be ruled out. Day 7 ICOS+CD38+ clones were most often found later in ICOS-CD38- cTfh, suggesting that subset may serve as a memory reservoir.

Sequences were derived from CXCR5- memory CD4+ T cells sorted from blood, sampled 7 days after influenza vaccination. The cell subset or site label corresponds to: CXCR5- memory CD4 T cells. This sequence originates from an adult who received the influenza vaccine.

The CDR3 protein sequence reads: CASSSYSQGIYGYTF. The sequenced DNA: TGTGCCAGCAGTTCTTATTCACAGGGGATTTATGGCTACACCTTC. The chain is encoded by TRBV27 joined to TRBJ1-2, with 7 bases aligning to TRBD1. The germline V gene (reference sequence) provides CDR1 MNHEY and CDR2 SMNVEV. After removal of 4 bases from V and 5 bases from J, the junction retains 10 bases not matched to a gene. The CDR3 holds 15 amino acids from the cysteine to the phenylalanine. Only CDR3 DNA is held: 45 bases, read in frame from base 1.